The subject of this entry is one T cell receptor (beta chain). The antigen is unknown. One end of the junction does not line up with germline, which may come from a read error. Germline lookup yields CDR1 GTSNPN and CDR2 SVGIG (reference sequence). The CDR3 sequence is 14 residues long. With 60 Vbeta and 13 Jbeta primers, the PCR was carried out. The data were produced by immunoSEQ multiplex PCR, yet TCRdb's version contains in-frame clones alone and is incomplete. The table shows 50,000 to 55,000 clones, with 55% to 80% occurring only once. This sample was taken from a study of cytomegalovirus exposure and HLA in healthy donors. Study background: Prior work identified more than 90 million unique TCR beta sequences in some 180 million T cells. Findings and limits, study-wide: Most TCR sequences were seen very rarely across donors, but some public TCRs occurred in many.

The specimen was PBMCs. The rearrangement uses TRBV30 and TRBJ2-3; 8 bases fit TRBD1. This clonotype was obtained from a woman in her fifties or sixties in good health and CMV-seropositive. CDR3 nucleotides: TGTGCCTGGAGTGGGACAGGGAGCAGAGATACGCAGTATTTT. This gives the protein CAWSGTGSRDTQYF.